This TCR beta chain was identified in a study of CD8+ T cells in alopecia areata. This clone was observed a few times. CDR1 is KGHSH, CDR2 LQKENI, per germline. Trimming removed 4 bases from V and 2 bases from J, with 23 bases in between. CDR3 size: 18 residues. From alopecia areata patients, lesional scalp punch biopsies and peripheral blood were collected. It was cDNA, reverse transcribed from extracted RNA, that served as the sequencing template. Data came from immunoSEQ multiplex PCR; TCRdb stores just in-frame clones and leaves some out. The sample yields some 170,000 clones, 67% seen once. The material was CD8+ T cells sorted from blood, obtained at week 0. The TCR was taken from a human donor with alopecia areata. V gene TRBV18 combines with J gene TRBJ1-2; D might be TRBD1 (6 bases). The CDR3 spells CASSHNNPSDRTNYGYTF. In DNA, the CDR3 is TGTGCCAGCTCACATAACAATCCTTCGGACAGAACAAACTATGGCTACACCTTC.